A single sample gave rise to the 23 T cell receptor beta chains below, sequenced in a study of blood T cells in healthy people across ages. Through a sample-barcoded 5' primer and a J-beta primer mix, a second PCR was run for 7 to 11 cycles. TCRdb called the 5' RACE reads again in MiXCR, with one record for every CDR3 protein. The data hold 750,000 or so distinct CDR3 sequences, with around a quarter observed a single time. The same data also went into a second study, on T cells of mothers and their children.

What was sequenced was blood. These receptors came from a boy between 5 and 17 years old in good health.

The gene calls are TRBV7-9 and TRBJ1-5; D gene uncertain. V gave up 1 base and J gave up 6 bases, with 4 bases separating them. In germline, CDR1 is SEHNR, CDR2 FQNEAQ (reference sequence). The CDR3 spans 12 residues. CDR3 in DNA: TGTGCCAGCAGCTTAGTGAGTCAGCCCCAGCATTTT. Residues: CASSLVSQPQHF.

This clonotype appeared a few times. The rearrangement links TRBV3-1 to TRBJ1-4, with 7 positions matching TRBD1. Germline CDR1 and CDR2: LGHDT and YNNKEL (reference sequence). V dropped 1 base and J dropped 8; count of bases not matched to a gene: 7. This CDR3 has 15 residues. CDR3 sequence reads: CASSQARGLGEKLFF. The CDR3, as DNA: TGTGCCAGCAGCCAAGCGAGGGGGCTGGGGGAAAAACTGTTTTTT.

V usage is TRBV24-1 and J usage is TRBJ2-5, with 8 positions matching TRBD1. The CDR3 is 15 residues long. The J segment lost 3 bases and the V segment lost 3 bases, leaving 5 bases of the junction unmatched. The germline CDR1 and CDR2 sequences are KGHDR and SFDVKD. The DNA for the CDR3 is TGTGCCACCAGTGATAGGGACAGGAAAAAAGAGACCCAGTACTTC. This codes for CATSDRDRKKETQYF.

This clonotype was counted only a few times. This chain uses TRBV12-3 or TRBV12-4 with TRBJ2-5; D unresolved. CDR3 length: 11 amino acids. Between the trimmed V and J ends, which lost 6 bases and 7 bases, there was a span of 9 bases. CDR3 nucleotide sequence: TGTGCCAGCAGAAACTTGGGGACCCAGTACTTC. It specifies CASRNLGTQYF.

The V call is TRBV12-3 or TRBV12-4, the J call TRBJ1-1; 7 bases agree with TRBD1. This CDR3 region has 15 residues. Trimming cost V 3 bases and J 1 base; bases outside gene matches: 5. CDR3 region: CASSLGQIPNTEAFF. CDR3 nucleotide sequence: TGTGCCAGCAGTTTGGGACAGATACCGAACACTGAAGCTTTCTTT.

The rearrangement uses TRBV7-9 and TRBJ1-5; D is ambiguous. V was clipped by 5 bases and J by 4 bases, with 12 bases between them. Germline CDR1 SEHNR, CDR2 FQNEAQ (reference sequence). The CDR3 loop spans 14 amino acids. The CDR3 DNA reads as TGTGCCAGCAGCCCAGAAGGTCAGAATCAGCCCCAGCATTTT. Translated: CASSPEGQNQPQHF.

This clonotype was seen only a few times. This chain joins TRBV27 and TRBJ2-7; TRBD1 or TRBD2 may be the D gene (6 bases each). The germline V gene has CDR1 MNHEY and CDR2 SMNVEV (reference sequence). The CDR3 runs 15 residues. V was trimmed by 0 bases and J by 5 bases, leaving 14 bases between them. CDR3 nucleotides: TGTGCCAGCAGTTTATCGTCCACGGGGGCGAACGAGCAGTACTTC. Encoded protein: CASSLSSTGANEQYF.

This chain joins TRBV20-1 and TRBJ1-1; no clear D. Trimming removed 0 bases from V and 8 bases from J, with 7 bases in between. Germline CDR1 reads DFQATT; CDR2 reads SNEGSKA (reference sequence). The CDR3 spans 11 residues. The CDR3 DNA reads as TGCAGTGCTAGAGATGGAACAGAAGCTTTCTTT. This sequence encodes CSARDGTEAFF.

The table lists this clonotype with a few counts. This chain connects TRBV10-1 to TRBJ2-1; D may be TRBD2 (6 bases). The V end lost 0 bases, the J end lost 12 bases, and 12 bases lay between the germline ends. CDR1 WNHNN and CDR2 SYGVQD come from the germline V gene (reference sequence). CDR3 length equals 13 residues. Written as DNA, the CDR3 is TGCGCCAGCAGTGAGTCGGTTAGCGGAACGCAGTTCTTC. Residues: CASSESVSGTQFF.

This clonotype has only a few counts. This chain uses TRBV12-3 or TRBV12-4 with TRBJ1-3; 7 bases fit TRBD1. The V segment lost 5 bases and the J segment 7 bases; nucleotides outside the gene matches: 8. The CDR3 runs to 14 residues. CDR3 residues: CASSPQGPGNTIYF. The CDR3 DNA is TGTGCCAGCAGTCCACAGGGGCCAGGGAACACCATATATTTT.

This clonotype occurred a few times. The J gene is TRBJ2-7, the V gene TRBV28, with 9 bases identical to TRBD2. The CDR3 sequence is 15 residues long. The trim removed 5 bases at V and 1 base at J, leaving 6 bases unmatched. Germline CDR1 is MDHEN and CDR2 is SYDVKM. The CDR3 here is CASSPGLASSYEQYF. The CDR3 DNA reads TGTGCCAGCAGTCCCGGACTAGCGAGTTCCTACGAGCAGTACTTC.

This clonotype was picked up a small number of times. V gene TRBV20-1 combines with J gene TRBJ2-7, with 10 bases that match TRBD2. The CDR3 contains 13 residues. V gave up 3 bases and J gave up 5 bases; unmatched junction bases: 4. Germline lookup yields CDR1 DFQATT and CDR2 SNEGSKA (reference sequence). Here the CDR3 reads CSASLAGAHEQYF. DNA for the CDR3: TGCAGTGCTAGCCTAGCGGGAGCTCACGAGCAGTACTTC.

In the case of this clonotype: At one end, the junction sequence differs from germline, possibly due to a read error. The chain has TRBV5-4 and TRBJ2-5; tentatively, D is TRBD1 (6 bases). The end of the DNA is better explained by TRBJ2-1, so the J call may be wrong. CDR3 length: 13 amino acids. Germline-derived CDR1 and CDR2 are SGHNT and YYREEE (reference sequence). In nucleotides, the CDR3 is TGTGCCAGCAGCTGGGACAACCACAACGAGCAGTTCTTC. Protein: CASSWDNHNEQFF.

The chain links TRBV29-1 to TRBJ2-1; perhaps TRBD1 as D (6 bases). The J call may be in error: the DNA end matches TRBJ2-5 better. CDR3 length: 14 residues. Germline CDR1 SQVTM, CDR2 ANQGSEA. The CDR3, as DNA: TGCAGCGGCTCACACGGGGACACCGGTGGGACCCAGTACTTC. As protein: CSGSHGDTGGTQYF.

This chain joins TRBV6-2 or TRBV6-3 and TRBJ2-7, with a possible D match to TRBD1 (5 bases). Germline assignment: CDR1 MNHEY and CDR2 SVGEGT. V lost 6 bases, J lost 2 bases, and 14 bases lay in between. The CDR3 has 14 residues. The CDR3 loop is CASRPQTETYEQYF. The CDR3 region has the DNA TGTGCCAGCAGACCCCAGACAGAGACCTACGAGCAGTACTTC.

The chain recombines TRBV4-3 with TRBJ2-4, with D perhaps TRBD2 (6 bases). The V and J ends lost 1 base and 0 bases respectively, with 13 bases between them. This CDR3 has 17 residues. Germline V gene sequence: CDR1 LGHNA, CDR2 YSLEER. The CDR3 here is CASSQGSSGLAKNIQYF. The CDR3 nucleotides are TGCGCCAGCAGCCAAGGGTCCAGCGGGCTAGCCAAAAACATTCAGTACTTC.

This clonotype appeared a few times. The chain combines TRBV29-1 with TRBJ2-2; 7 positions match TRBD2. The CDR3 has 12 residues. Germline V lookup: CDR1 SQVTM, CDR2 ANQGSEA. J lost 7 bases, V lost 3 bases, and 2 bases had no gene match. CDR3 bases: TGCAGCGTTGACTGGGGGGGCGGGGAGCTGTTTTTT. Its translation is CSVDWGGGELFF.

The V and J genes are TRBV6-5 and TRBJ1-4; unclear D gene. Germline V gene data show CDR1 as MNHEY and CDR2 as SVGAGI. The V end lost 2 bases, the J end lost 8 bases, and 12 bases lay between the germline ends. The CDR3 runs 14 residues. This chain's CDR3 is CASSYMGGREKLFF. CDR3 nucleotides: TGTGCCAGCAGTTACATGGGAGGTCGGGAAAAACTGTTTTTT.

J is TRBJ2-3 and V is TRBV6-1, with D possibly TRBD2 on 5 matching bases. V lost 8 bases to trimming and J lost 0 bases, with 12 bases between them. Looked up from germline, CDR1 is MNHNS and CDR2 is SASEGT. This CDR3 has 14 residues. CDR3 sequence reads: CASLRDTSTDTQYF. The CDR3 nucleotides read TGTGCCAGCCTCCGGGATACGAGCACAGATACGCAGTATTTT.

This clonotype was counted between two and nine times. The chain has TRBV5-1 and TRBJ2-6; no clear D gene. This CDR3 is 15 amino acids long. V was trimmed by 5 bases and J by 0 bases, leaving 9 bases between them. Germline values: CDR1 SGHRS, CDR2 YFSETQ. The CDR3 DNA is TGCGCCAGCAGTAGGATAAGCTCTGGGGCCAACGTCCTGACTTTC. It translates to CASSRISSGANVLTF.

The rearrangement links TRBV5-1 to TRBJ2-7, with TRBD1 as a possible D gene (6 bases). The CDR3 has 12 residues. CDR1 and CDR2 from the germline V gene are SGHRS and YFSETQ. V was clipped by 5 bases and J by 5 bases, with 11 bases between them. The DNA of the CDR3 is TGCGCCAGCAGTATTACAGGGAACGAGCAGTACTTC. Residues: CASSITGNEQYF. Drawing the rest from reference TRBV5-1 and TRBJ2-7, the complete variable domain is KAGVTQTPRYLIKTRGQQVTLSCSPISGHRSVSWYQQTPGQGLQFLFEYFSETQRNKGNFPGRFSGRQFSNSRSEMNVSTLELGDSALYLCASSITGNEQYFGPGTRLTVT.

This clonotype was seen more than once but under ten times. This chain uses TRBV20-1 with TRBJ2-4; D may be TRBD1 or TRBD2 (5 bases each). V was shortened by 1 base and J by 5 bases, with 6 bases between the two germline ends. This CDR3 is built from 12 residues. CDR1 is DFQATT and CDR2 is SNEGSKA in the germline V gene (reference sequence). CDR3 nucleotide sequence: TGCAGTGCTAGAGTGGGGGAAAACATTCAGTACTTC. It specifies CSARVGENIQYF.

There are a few counts of this clonotype. The V call is TRBV10-3, the J call TRBJ2-1, with D possibly matching TRBD2 (6 bases). Germline V gene data show CDR1 as ENHRY and CDR2 as SYGVKD. Trimming left V 10 bases short and J 4 bases short, with 8 bases between. This CDR3 has 11 amino acids. The CDR3 loop is CASGAYNEQFF. CDR3 in DNA: TGTGCCAGCGGGGCGTACAATGAGCAGTTCTTC.